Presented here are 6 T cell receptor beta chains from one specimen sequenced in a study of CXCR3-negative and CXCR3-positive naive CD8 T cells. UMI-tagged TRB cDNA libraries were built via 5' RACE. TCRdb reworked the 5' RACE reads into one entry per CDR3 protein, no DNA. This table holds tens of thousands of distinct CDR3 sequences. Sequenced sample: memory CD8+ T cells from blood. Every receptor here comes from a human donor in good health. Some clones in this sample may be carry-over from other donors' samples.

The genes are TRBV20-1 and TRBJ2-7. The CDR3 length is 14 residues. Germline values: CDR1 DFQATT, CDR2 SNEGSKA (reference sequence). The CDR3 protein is CSARVLAASYEQYF.

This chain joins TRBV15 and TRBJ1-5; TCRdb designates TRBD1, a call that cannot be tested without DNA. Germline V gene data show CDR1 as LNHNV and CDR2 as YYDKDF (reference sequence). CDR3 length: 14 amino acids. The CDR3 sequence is CATSLEGGGQPQHF.

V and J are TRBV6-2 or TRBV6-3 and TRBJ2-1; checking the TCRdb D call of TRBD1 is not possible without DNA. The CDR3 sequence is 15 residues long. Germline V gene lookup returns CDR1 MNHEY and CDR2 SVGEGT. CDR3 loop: CASSYGDSFYNEQFF.

CDR3 protein: CASRSRGHDTEAFF. V and J are TRBV10-1 and TRBJ1-1; TCRdb's D call of TRBD1 is untestable without DNA. This CDR3 is 14 amino acids long. Germline loops: CDR1 WNHNN, CDR2 SYGVQD (reference sequence).

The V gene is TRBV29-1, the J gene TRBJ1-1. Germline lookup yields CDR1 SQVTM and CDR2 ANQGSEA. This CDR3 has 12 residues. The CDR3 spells CSVVENNTEAFF.

The chain's CDR3 is CASSFGASNAEETQYF. The rearrangement uses TRBV11-2 and TRBJ2-5; absent DNA, TCRdb's TRBD1 call cannot be checked. This CDR3 has 16 amino acids. The germline V gene has CDR1 SGHAT and CDR2 FQNNGV.